This T cell receptor beta chain was found in a study of CD8+ T cells in alopecia areata. The treatment is: oral pan-JAK inhibitor, 5-10 mg twice daily. Following extraction, RNA underwent reverse transcription to cDNA, which served as the sequencing template. Repertoires were generated with immunoSEQ multiplex PCR, while TCRdb's copy carries only in-frame clones and drops some. The table records approximately 210,000 clones, 66% of them present only once. Germline V lookup: CDR1 LNHNV, CDR2 YYDKDF (reference sequence). CDR3 length: 15 residues. Deletions cut 3 bases from V and 3 bases from J, with 14 bases between.

This specimen was CD4+ T cells sorted from blood, taken at week 44, from a patient treated with tofacitinib. The rearrangement uses TRBV15 and TRBJ2-5, with D perhaps TRBD1 (5 bases). The clonotype was recovered from a human donor with alopecia areata. The CDR3 loop reads CATSSFQGLEETQYF. The CDR3 DNA sequence: TGTGCCACCAGCAGTTTTCAGGGTTTGGAAGAGACCCAGTACTTC.